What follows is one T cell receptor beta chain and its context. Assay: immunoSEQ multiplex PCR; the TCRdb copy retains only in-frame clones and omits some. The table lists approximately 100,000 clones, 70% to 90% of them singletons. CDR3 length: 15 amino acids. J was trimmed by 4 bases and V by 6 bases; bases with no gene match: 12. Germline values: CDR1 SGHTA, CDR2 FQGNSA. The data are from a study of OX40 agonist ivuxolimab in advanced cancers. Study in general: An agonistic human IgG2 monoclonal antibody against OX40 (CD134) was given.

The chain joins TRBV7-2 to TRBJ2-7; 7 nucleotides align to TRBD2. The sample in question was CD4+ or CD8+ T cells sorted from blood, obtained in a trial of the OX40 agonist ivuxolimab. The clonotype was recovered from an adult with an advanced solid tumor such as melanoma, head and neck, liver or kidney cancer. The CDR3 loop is CASREGSGSIYEQYF. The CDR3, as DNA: TGTGCCAGCAGGGAGGGTAGCGGGTCCATTTACGAGCAGTACTTC.